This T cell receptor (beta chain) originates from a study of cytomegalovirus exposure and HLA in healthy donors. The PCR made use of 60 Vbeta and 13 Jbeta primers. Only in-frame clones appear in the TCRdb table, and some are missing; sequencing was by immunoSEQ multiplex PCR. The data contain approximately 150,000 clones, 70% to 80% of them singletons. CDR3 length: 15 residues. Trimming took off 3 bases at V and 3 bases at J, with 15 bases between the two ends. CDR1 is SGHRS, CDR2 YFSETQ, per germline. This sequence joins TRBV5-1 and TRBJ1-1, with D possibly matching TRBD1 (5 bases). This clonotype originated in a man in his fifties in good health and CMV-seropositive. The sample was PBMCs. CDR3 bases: TGCGCCAGCAGCTGGAACACAGGAGGGGACACTGAAGCTTTCTTT. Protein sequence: CASSWNTGGDTEAFF.